This TCR beta chain was identified during a study of blood T cell repertoires in COVID-19. Study as a whole: The analysed material was cDNA or gDNA that came from T cells, B-cell-depleted T cells, or PBMCs.

Method: immunoSEQ multiplex PCR; TCRdb's copy keeps in-frame clones and lacks some. The table records some 50,000 clones, about 88% of them present only once. The source material was peripheral blood. The TCR originated in a man in his fifties or sixties with active COVID-19.

In nucleotides, the CDR3 is TGTGCCAGCTCACCACATCCGGACAGACGATTCGAGCAGTACTTC. The encoded protein is CASSPHPDRRFEQYF. V gene TRBV18 combines with J gene TRBJ2-7; TRBD1 is a possible D gene (6 bases). The V gene lost 1 base and the J gene lost 6 bases, with 16 bases spanning the gap. This CDR3 has 15 amino acids. The germline CDR1 and CDR2 sequences are KGHSH and LQKENI.